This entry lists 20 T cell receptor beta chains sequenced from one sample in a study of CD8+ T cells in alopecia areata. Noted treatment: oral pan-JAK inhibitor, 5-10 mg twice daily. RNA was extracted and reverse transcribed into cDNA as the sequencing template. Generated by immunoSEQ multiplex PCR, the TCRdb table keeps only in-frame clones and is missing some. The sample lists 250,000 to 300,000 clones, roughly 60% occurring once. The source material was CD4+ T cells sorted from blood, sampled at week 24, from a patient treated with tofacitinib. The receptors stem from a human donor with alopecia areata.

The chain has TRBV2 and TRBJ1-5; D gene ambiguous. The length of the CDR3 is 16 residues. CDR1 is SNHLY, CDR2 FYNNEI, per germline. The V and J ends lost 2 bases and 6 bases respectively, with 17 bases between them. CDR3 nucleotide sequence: TGTGCCAGCAGTGAAAGTCGGGATAAGTTGGGTCAGCCCCAGCATTTT. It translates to CASSESRDKLGQPQHF.

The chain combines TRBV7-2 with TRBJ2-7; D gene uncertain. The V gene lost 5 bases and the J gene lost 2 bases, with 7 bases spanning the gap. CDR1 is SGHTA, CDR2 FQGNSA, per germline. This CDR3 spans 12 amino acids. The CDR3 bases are TGTGCCAGCAGCCATTCGACCTACGAGCAGTACTTC. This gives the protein CASSHSTYEQYF.

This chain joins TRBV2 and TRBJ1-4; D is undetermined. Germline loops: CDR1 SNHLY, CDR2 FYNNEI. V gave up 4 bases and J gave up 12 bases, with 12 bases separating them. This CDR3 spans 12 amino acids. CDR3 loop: CASSVAFGELFF. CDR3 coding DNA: TGTGCCAGCAGTGTCGCCTTTGGGGAACTGTTTTTT.

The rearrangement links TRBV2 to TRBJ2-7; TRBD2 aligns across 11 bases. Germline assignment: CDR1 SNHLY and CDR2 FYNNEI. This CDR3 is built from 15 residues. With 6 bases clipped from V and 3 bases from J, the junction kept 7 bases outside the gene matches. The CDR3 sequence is CASSLLAGVIYEQYF. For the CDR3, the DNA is TGTGCCAGCAGCTTACTAGCGGGGGTCATCTACGAGCAGTACTTC. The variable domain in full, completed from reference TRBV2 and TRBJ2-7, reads EPEVTQTPSHQVTQMGQEVILRCVPISNHLYFYWYRQILGQKVEFLVSFYNNEISEKSEIFDDQFSVERPDGSNFTLKIRSTKLEDSAMYFCASSLLAGVIYEQYFGPGTRLTVT.

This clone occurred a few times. The CDR3: CASSLVGNQDTQYF. In DNA, the CDR3 is TGTGCCAGCAGCTTGGTGGGGAACCAGGATACGCAGTATTTT. The rearrangement joins TRBV5-4 to TRBJ2-3; D is undetermined. The CDR3 extends over 14 amino acids. Germline CDR1 is SGHNT and CDR2 is YYREEE (reference sequence). Trimming shortened V by 0 bases and J by 6 bases, and 11 bases separated the two germline ends.

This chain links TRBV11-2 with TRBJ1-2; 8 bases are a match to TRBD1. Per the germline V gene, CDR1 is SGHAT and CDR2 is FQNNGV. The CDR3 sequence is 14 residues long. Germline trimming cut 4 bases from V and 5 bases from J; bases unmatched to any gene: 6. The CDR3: CASSSKRTGYGYTF. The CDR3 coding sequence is TGTGCCAGCAGCTCGAAAAGGACAGGGTATGGCTACACCTTC.

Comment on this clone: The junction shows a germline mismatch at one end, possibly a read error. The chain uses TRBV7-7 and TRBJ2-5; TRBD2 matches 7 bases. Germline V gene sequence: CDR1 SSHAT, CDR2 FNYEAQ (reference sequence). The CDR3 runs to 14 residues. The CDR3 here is CASSVGTLGGAQYF. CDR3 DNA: TGTGCTAGCAGCGTTGGGACGTTGGGAGGGGCCCAGTACTTC. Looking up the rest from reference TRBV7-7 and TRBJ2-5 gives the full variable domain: GAGVSQSPRYKVTKRGQDVTLRCDPISSHATLYWYQQALGQGPEFLTYFNYEAQPDKSGLPSDRFSAERPEGSISTLTIQRTEQRDSAMYRCASSVGTLGGAQYFGPGTRLLVL.

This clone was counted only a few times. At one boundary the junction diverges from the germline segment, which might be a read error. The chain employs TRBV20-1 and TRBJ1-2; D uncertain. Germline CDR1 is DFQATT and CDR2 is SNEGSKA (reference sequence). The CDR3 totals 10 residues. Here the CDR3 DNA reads TGCAGTGCTAGAGAACTGGATCAATCGTTC. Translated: CSARELDQSF.

CDR3 coding DNA: TGTGCCAGCAGCAACAGGGGAAGTGAGCAGTTCTTC. Amino acid sequence: CASSNRGSEQFF. The genes are TRBV2 and TRBJ2-1; 7 bases fit TRBD1. J was trimmed by 9 bases and V by 6 bases; bases with no gene match: 5. CDR1 SNHLY and CDR2 FYNNEI come from the germline V gene. This CDR3 is built from 12 residues.

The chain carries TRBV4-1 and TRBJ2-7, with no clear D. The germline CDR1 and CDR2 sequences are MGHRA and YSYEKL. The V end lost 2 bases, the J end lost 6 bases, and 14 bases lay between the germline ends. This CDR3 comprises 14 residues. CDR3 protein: CASSQMAYPSEQYF. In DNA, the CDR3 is TGCGCCAGCAGCCAAATGGCCTATCCCAGCGAGCAGTACTTC.

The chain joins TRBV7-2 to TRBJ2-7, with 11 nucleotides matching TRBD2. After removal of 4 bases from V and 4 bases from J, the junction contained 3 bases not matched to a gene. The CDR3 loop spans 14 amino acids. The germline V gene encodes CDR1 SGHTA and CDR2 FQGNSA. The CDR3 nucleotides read TGTGCCAGCAGCTATAGCGGGGGGGAGTACGAGCAGTACTTC. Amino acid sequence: CASSYSGGEYEQYF.

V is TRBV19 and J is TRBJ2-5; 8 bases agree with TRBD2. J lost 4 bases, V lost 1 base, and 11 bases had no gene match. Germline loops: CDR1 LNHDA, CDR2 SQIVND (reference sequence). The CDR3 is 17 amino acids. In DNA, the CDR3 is TGTGCCAGTAGTATAGGGACTAGCTCCCTCGGGGTAGAGACCCAGTACTTC. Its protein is CASSIGTSSLGVETQYF.

CDR3 DNA sequence: TGCGCCAGCAGCGCCGGGACACCCGGGACTGAAGCTTTCTTT. Translating it yields CASSAGTPGTEAFF. The V call is TRBV5-1, the J call TRBJ1-1, with D possibly TRBD1 on 6 matching bases. Germline-derived CDR1 and CDR2 are SGHRS and YFSETQ. Trimming took 4 bases from V and 5 from J, leaving 15 bases between them. This CDR3 spans 14 amino acids.

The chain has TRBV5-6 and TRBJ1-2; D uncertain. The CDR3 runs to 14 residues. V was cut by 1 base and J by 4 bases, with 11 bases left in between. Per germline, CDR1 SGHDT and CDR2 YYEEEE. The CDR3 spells CASSLRWGGYGYTF. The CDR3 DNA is TGTGCCAGCAGCTTGAGGTGGGGAGGCTATGGCTACACCTTC.

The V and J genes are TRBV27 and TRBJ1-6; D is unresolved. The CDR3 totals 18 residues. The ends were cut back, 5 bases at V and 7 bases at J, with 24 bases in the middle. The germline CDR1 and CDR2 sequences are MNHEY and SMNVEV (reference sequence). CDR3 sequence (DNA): TGTGCCAGCAGTAGCCCTTCGAAGAGGATCTCGGGGAATTCACCCCTCCACTTT. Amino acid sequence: CASSSPSKRISGNSPLHF.

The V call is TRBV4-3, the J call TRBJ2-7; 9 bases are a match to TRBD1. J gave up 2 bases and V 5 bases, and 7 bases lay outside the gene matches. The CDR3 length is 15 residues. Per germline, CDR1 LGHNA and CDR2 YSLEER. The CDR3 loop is CASSSERQGAYEQYF. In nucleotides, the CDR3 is TGCGCCAGCAGCTCAGAACGACAGGGGGCCTACGAGCAGTACTTC.

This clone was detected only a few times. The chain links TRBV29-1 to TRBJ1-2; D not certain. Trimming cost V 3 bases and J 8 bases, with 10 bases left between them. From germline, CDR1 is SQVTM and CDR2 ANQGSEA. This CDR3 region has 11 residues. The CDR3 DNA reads TGCAGCGTTGAGGTCGGACGGGGCTACACCTTC. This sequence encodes CSVEVGRGYTF.

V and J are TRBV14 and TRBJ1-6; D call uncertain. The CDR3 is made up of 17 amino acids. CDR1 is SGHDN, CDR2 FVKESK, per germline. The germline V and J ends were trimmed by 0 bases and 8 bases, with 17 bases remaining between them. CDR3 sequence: CASSQDPRALADSPLHF. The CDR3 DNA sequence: TGTGCCAGCAGCCAAGATCCTAGGGCCCTTGCCGATTCACCCCTCCACTTT.

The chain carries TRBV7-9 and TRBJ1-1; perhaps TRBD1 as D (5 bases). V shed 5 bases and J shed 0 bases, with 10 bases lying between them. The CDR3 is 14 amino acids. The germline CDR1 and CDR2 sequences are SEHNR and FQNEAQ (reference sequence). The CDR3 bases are TGTGCCAGCAGCCTCGGGACGGTGAACACTGAAGCTTTCTTT. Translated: CASSLGTVNTEAFF.

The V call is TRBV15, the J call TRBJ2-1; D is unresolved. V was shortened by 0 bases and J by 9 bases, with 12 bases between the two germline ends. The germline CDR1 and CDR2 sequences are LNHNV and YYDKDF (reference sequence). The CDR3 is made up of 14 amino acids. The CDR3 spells CATSRDGVSSEQFF. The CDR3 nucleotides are TGTGCCACCAGCAGAGATGGCGTGAGCAGTGAGCAGTTCTTC.